One T cell receptor (beta chain) is described in this entry. In the PCR, 60 Vbeta and 13 Jbeta primers were used. Method: immunoSEQ multiplex PCR; TCRdb's copy keeps in-frame clones and lacks some. The table includes about 140,000 clones, about 68% detected once. This CDR3 contains 15 residues. This entry comes from a study of cytomegalovirus exposure and HLA in healthy donors. The receptor's source is a human donor in good health. Sequences were obtained from PBMCs. V gene TRBV1 combines with J gene TRBJ2-7; the table's D call of TRBD2 was not tested on the DNA. TRBV1 is recorded as a pseudogene. CDR3 sequence (DNA): TGCACCAGCAGCCGATCTAGCGGGCCGCCTTACGAGCAGTACTTC. Translation: CTSSRSSGPPYEQYF.